These T cell receptor beta chains were read from a single sample in a study of T cells expressing NK-cell markers. Reprocessing the 5' RACE reads, TCRdb reports a single entry for every CDR3 protein and omits DNA. The sample table includes 500,000 or so distinct CDR3 sequences. Sequencing was carried out using blood T cells: a sorted CD56 or NKG2C T cell subset, CD4+ or CD8+ T cells, or bulk PBMC T cells (not recorded which). These TCRs come from a man between 18 and 29 years old in good health. Both conserved end residues are part of each CDR3.

TRBV5-1	TRBJ1-2	CASSPPTGNYGYTF
TRBV7-2	TRBJ2-1	CASSYSGTGALNEQFF
TRBV11-3	TRBJ2-1	CASSPDTSQFF
TRBV24-1	TRBJ2-3	CATRSPSTDTQYF
TRBV20-1	TRBJ2-1	CSASGSADFNEQFF
TRBV7-8	TRBJ2-7	CASSLAGVGGNYEQYF
TRBV12-3/TRBV12-4	TRBJ2-1	CASSLGGEQFF
TRBV20-1	TRBJ1-2	CSATDERHGYTF
TRBV29-1	TRBJ1-1	CSVKGLINTEAFF
TRBV18	TRBJ2-1	CASSPSGSGQFF
TRBV20-1	TRBJ2-1	CSAPRTSASYNEQFF
TRBV5-6	TRBJ1-6	CASSLREAIILHF
TRBV15	TRBJ2-1	CAATQGLAADSYNEQFF
TRBV28	TRBJ2-1	CASSLNLGGRAYNEQFF
TRBV5-1	TRBJ2-7	CASSTPGVDEQYF
TRBV20-1	TRBJ2-5	CSARGGRAPETQYF
TRBV7-9	TRBJ2-7	CASSTRTEISYEQYF
TRBV5-1	TRBJ2-5	CASSPGGGETQYF
TRBV5-1	TRBJ2-2	CASSLRDRALGGELFF
TRBV5-1	TRBJ2-1	CASQRGGLRDNEQFF
TRBV13	TRBJ1-1	CASVSSGSPEAFF
TRBV29-1	TRBJ2-2	CSVGPGQYTGELFF
TRBV7-8	TRBJ2-5	CASSLGTSGLQETQYF
TRBV13	TRBJ2-4	CASSEGQGRDIQYF
TRBV7-8	TRBJ2-3	CASSLGEGTDTQYF
TRBV3-1	TRBJ2-3	CASSRLAEYNTQYF
TRBV7-8	TRBJ2-3	CASSPARMGGDTQYF
TRBV29-1	TRBJ2-1	CSAQAASGSNEQFF
TRBV20-1	TRBJ2-3	CSAHYGTSGSTDTQYF
TRBV20-1	TRBJ2-7	CSAGDLAGSSYEQYF
TRBV9	TRBJ2-5	CASSVATFGGSPQETQYF
TRBV3-1	TRBJ2-2	CASSRARVAGELFF
TRBV14	TRBJ2-1	CASSQDYRGGSRSYNEQFF
TRBV6-5	TRBJ2-5	CASSPESLTQYF
TRBV5-1	TRBJ2-1	CASSLEVREGSYNEQFF
TRBV12-3/TRBV12-4	TRBJ2-5	CASSLEASGEETQYF
TRBV12-3/TRBV12-4	TRBJ2-2	CASYKLWTSGNLVNTGELFF
TRBV12-3/TRBV12-4	TRBJ2-3	CASSWGQREAADTQYF
TRBV29-1	TRBJ2-1	CSADTGVPDEQFF
TRBV7-9	TRBJ2-3	CASSLITGATDTQYF